This paragraph reports one T cell receptor (beta chain). Its cognate antigen is unknown. This record comes from a study of cytomegalovirus exposure and HLA in healthy donors. Study-wide results and caveats: Solely CMV serostatus was available to characterize immune exposure. The authors enumerated over 150 TCR beta chains as linked to cytomegalovirus.

Trimming cost V 9 bases and J 4 bases, with 6 bases left between them. Germline V gives CDR1 MNHNY, CDR2 SVGAGI (reference sequence). The CDR3 totals 10 residues. This PCR relied on a set of 60 Vbeta primers and 13 Jbeta primers. Assay used: immunoSEQ multiplex PCR; TCRdb lists only in-frame clones, some missing. Of under 200,000 clones listed, about four fifths are singletons. V is TRBV6-6 and J is TRBJ2-5; maybe TRBD2 (5 bases). This clonotype originated in a woman younger than 45 in good health and CMV-seropositive. The sequenced sample was PBMCs. The CDR3 spells CASEGETQYF. CDR3 coding DNA: TGTGCCAGTGAGGGAGAGACCCAGTACTTC.